Reported below is one T cell receptor beta chain. The CDR3 length is 13 residues. In germline, CDR1 is SGHRS, CDR2 YFSETQ. The J segment lost 7 bases and the V segment lost 6 bases, leaving 8 bases of the junction unmatched. The record originates from a study of blood T cell repertoires in COVID-19. On the study more broadly: Spain, Italy and the United States supplied samples that represented acute and convalescent COVID-19. In each case, the material was cDNA or gDNA derived from T cells, B-cell-depleted T cells, or PBMCs.

Per the original data handling: Nucleated cell number was recorded as an estimate derived from reference gene primer amplification. Measured with immunoSEQ multiplex PCR; TCRdb has only the in-frame clones, and not every one. Clonal size and the V and J genes are those of that table, whereas D and trimming came from the DNA. The sample contains hundreds of thousands of clones, approximately 80% of which appear only once. Source material: peripheral blood. The rearrangement uses TRBV5-1 and TRBJ2-3; 7 nucleotides match TRBD1. The sequence was obtained from a man older than 75 with acute or convalescent COVID-19. The CDR3 protein is CASNTQGLHTQYF. CDR3 nucleotide sequence: TGCGCCAGCAACACACAGGGGCTGCATACGCAGTATTTT.